These 24 T cell receptor beta chains share one sample of origin, sequenced in a study of graft-versus-host responses after intestinal transplantation. Clones were read by immunoSEQ multiplex PCR, and TCRdb kept only the in-frame ones, dropping some. The table shows 50,000 to 55,000 clones, with 80% to 90% occurring only once. Their recognized antigens are unknown. This specimen consisted of unstimulated CD4+ T cells sorted from spleen or lymph node cells, obtained before transplant. All receptors derive from a human donor who was the organ donor for an intestinal transplant.

The V and J genes are TRBV30 and TRBJ1-4; 7 bases align to TRBD1. With 1 base clipped from V and 7 bases from J, the junction kept 9 bases outside the gene matches. From germline, CDR1 is GTSNPN and CDR2 SVGIG (reference sequence). This CDR3 is built from 15 residues. The chain's CDR3 is CAWSAPTGFSEKLFF. The CDR3 DNA reads as TGTGCCTGGAGTGCTCCGACAGGGTTTAGTGAAAAACTGTTTTTT.

For the CDR3, the DNA is TGTGCCAGCAGTTCGGCTAGGTCCGGCACCTACAATGAGCAGTTCTTC. This encodes CASSSARSGTYNEQFF. The chain combines TRBV11-2 with TRBJ2-1; no firm D call. The CDR3 is 16 residues long. The V end was cut by 6 bases, the J end by 2 bases, with 17 bases between. Per the germline V gene, CDR1 is SGHAT and CDR2 is FQNNGV.

This chain joins TRBV4-1 and TRBJ2-1, with 8 bases aligning to TRBD2. This CDR3 has 15 amino acids. The germline CDR1 and CDR2 sequences are MGHRA and YSYEKL. J was trimmed by 3 bases and V by 5 bases; bases with no gene match: 6. CDR3 sequence: CASSGASGHYNEQFF. CDR3 bases: TGCGCCAGCAGCGGGGCTAGCGGGCACTACAATGAGCAGTTCTTC.

A note on this clone: One end of the junction is discordant with germline, which a read error may explain. The chain employs TRBV10-3 and TRBJ1-1, with D hard to call. In germline, CDR1 is ENHRY, CDR2 SYGVKD. The CDR3 length is 13 residues. CDR3 loop: CAISLTGNAEAFF. In nucleotides, the CDR3 is TGTGCCATCAGCCTAACGGGGAACGCTGAAGCTTTCTTT.

This clone was seen a single time. J is TRBJ2-7 and V is TRBV21-1; the D call TRBD1 from the table was never checked on the DNA. TRBV21-1 is labeled a pseudogene. CDR3 length: 18 residues. The CDR3 is CASSNNREPGQGTYEQCF. The CDR3 bases are TGTGCCAGCAGCAACAACCGGGAACCTGGACAGGGTACCTACGAGCAGTGCTTC.

V usage is TRBV7-8 and J usage is TRBJ2-3; possible D gene TRBD2, 5 bases. This CDR3 region has 13 residues. V was cut by 5 bases and J by 2 bases, with 8 bases left in between. Germline lookup yields CDR1 SGHVS and CDR2 FQNEAQ. The CDR3 spells CASSQRYTDTQYF. CDR3 bases: TGTGCCAGCAGCCAGCGGTACACAGATACGCAGTATTTT.

V usage is TRBV25-1 and J usage is TRBJ1-1, with a weak D call TRBD1 (5 bases). The V and J ends lost 2 bases and 6 bases respectively, with 13 bases between them. CDR3 length: 14 residues. CDR1 is MGHDK, CDR2 SYGVNS, per germline. CDR3 region: CASSEHQGISEAFF. The CDR3 DNA reads TGTGCCAGCAGTGAACACCAGGGTATTTCTGAAGCTTTCTTT.

The V and J genes are TRBV6-1 and TRBJ1-6, with TRBD1 identical over 8 bases. The CDR3 is 15 residues long. Germline V CDR1 and CDR2: MNHNS, SASEGT. V lost 2 bases, J lost 8 bases, and 5 bases stayed unmatched. Here the CDR3 reads CASSEFDRGDSPLHF. The DNA for the CDR3 is TGTGCCAGCAGTGAATTTGACAGGGGCGATTCACCCCTCCACTTT.

The chain employs TRBV5-4 and TRBJ2-3; D is perhaps TRBD1 (7 bases). Trimming removed 0 bases at V and 4 bases at J, with 12 bases between. The CDR3 extends over 15 amino acids. Germline values: CDR1 SGHNT, CDR2 YYREEE (reference sequence). This CDR3 is CASSLDQGEADTQYF. As DNA, the CDR3 is TGTGCCAGCAGCTTGGATCAGGGGGAGGCAGATACGCAGTATTTT.

V and J are TRBV30 and TRBJ2-7; 8 nucleotides match TRBD2. The trim removed 3 bases at V and 3 bases at J, leaving 4 bases unmatched. Germline V CDR1 and CDR2: GTSNPN, SVGIG (reference sequence). CDR3 length: 13 residues. In DNA, the CDR3 is TGTGCCTGGAGCGGGAGGGGGAACTACGAGCAGTACTTC. This sequence encodes CAWSGRGNYEQYF.

The chain links TRBV15 to TRBJ2-5; TRBD2 might be the D (6 bases). V shed 0 bases and J shed 2 bases, with 13 bases lying between them. The CDR3 loop spans 16 amino acids. Germline V lookup: CDR1 LNHNV, CDR2 YYDKDF (reference sequence). In DNA, the CDR3 is TGTGCCACCAGCAGAGATCCAGCGGGCGATCAAGAGACCCAGTACTTC. This gives the protein CATSRDPAGDQETQYF.

The chain joins TRBV12-5 to TRBJ2-1; 7 bases agree with TRBD1. The CDR3 is 15 residues long. CDR1 is LGHNT, CDR2 FRNRAP, per germline. With V trimmed by 7 bases and J by 7 bases, 13 bases remained unmatched. CDR3 in DNA: TGTGCTAGTGCGAGGTGGTTGGGGACAGCGAATGAGCAGTTCTTC. Protein sequence: CASARWLGTANEQFF.

The chain couples TRBV9 to TRBJ1-2; no clear D. Trimming left V 0 bases short and J 8 bases short, with 17 bases between. The CDR3 has 15 amino acids. Germline V gene lookup returns CDR1 SGDLS and CDR2 YYNGEE. DNA of the CDR3: TGTGCCAGCAGCGTAGACGGGGAAGGAGGCAGGGGCTACACCTTC. Amino acid sequence: CASSVDGEGGRGYTF.

The chain uses TRBV4-2 and TRBJ1-1; D is possibly TRBD1 (5 bases). Germline V gene sequence: CDR1 LGHNA, CDR2 YNFKEQ. V was trimmed by 6 bases and J by 5 bases, leaving 16 bases between them. CDR3 size: 14 residues. CDR3 loop: CASRLNWGVTEAFF. CDR3 DNA sequence: TGTGCCAGCAGGCTGAACTGGGGGGTGACTGAAGCTTTCTTT.

This clone was observed a single time. The chain couples TRBV4-2 to TRBJ2-1; D may be TRBD2 (7 bases). The CDR3 is 18 residues long. Trimming removed 0 bases at V and 5 bases at J, with 20 bases between. The V gene's germline CDR1 is LGHNA and CDR2 YNFKEQ. CDR3: CASSQEVGWGGLNNEQFF. The CDR3 DNA follows: TGTGCCAGCAGCCAAGAAGTCGGGTGGGGGGGGCTAAACAATGAGCAGTTCTTC.

The chain is built from TRBV2 and TRBJ2-1; D is perhaps TRBD1 (5 bases). Trimming stripped 6 bases from V and 4 bases from J, with 16 bases between. This CDR3 comprises 15 residues. Germline CDR1 SNHLY, CDR2 FYNNEI. CDR3 nucleotides: TGTGCCAGCAGCTCAGACAAGGGGCCGTACAATGAGCAGTTCTTC. As protein: CASSSDKGPYNEQFF. The whole variable domain, filled in from reference TRBV2 and TRBJ2-1, reads EPEVTQTPSHQVTQMGQEVILRCVPISNHLYFYWYRQILGQKVEFLVSFYNNEISEKSEIFDDQFSVERPDGSNFTLKIRSTKLEDSAMYFCASSSDKGPYNEQFFGPGTRLTVL.

The genes are TRBV5-8 and TRBJ2-6; TRBD2 matches 7 bases. This CDR3 is 18 amino acids long. V shed 3 bases, J shed 0 bases, and the junction held 9 bases outside the gene matches. From germline, CDR1 is SGHTS and CDR2 YDEGEE. CDR3 in DNA: TGTGCCAGCAGCTCGGGGGGAGGAGCCAACTCTGGGGCCAACGTCCTGACTTTC. It codes for CASSSGGGANSGANVLTF. Full variable domain (remainder filled in from reference TRBV5-8 and TRBJ2-6): EAGVTQSPTHLIKTRGQQATLRCSPISGHTSVYWYQQALGLGLQFLLWYDEGEERNRGNFPPRFSGRQFPNYSSELNVNALELEDSALYLCASSSGGGANSGANVLTFGAGSRLTVL.

This CDR3 reads CASSQDTLLVIITSGNTGELFF. DNA for the CDR3: TGCGCCAGCAGCCAAGATACCCTTTTGGTCATCATTACTAGCGGTAACACCGGGGAGCTGTTTTTT. The rearrangement links TRBV4-1 to TRBJ2-2; 8 positions match TRBD2. This CDR3 is 22 amino acids long. CDR1 and CDR2 from the germline V gene are MGHRA and YSYEKL. With 0 bases clipped from V and 2 bases from J, the junction kept 20 bases outside the gene matches.

This chain uses TRBV2 with TRBJ1-3, with D perhaps TRBD1 (5 bases). Trimming took off 6 bases at V and 4 bases at J, with 13 bases between the two ends. There are 14 residues in the CDR3. Looked up from germline, CDR1 is SNHLY and CDR2 is FYNNEI. CDR3 amino acids: CASRDQGVGNTIYF. CDR3 coding DNA: TGTGCCAGCAGGGACCAAGGGGTCGGAAACACCATATATTTT.

The chain carries TRBV27 and TRBJ2-2; TRBD1 might be the D (5 bases). The germline V gene has CDR1 MNHEY and CDR2 SMNVEV (reference sequence). Trimming pared 2 bases from V and 9 bases from J, leaving 13 bases between. The CDR3 runs 14 residues. The CDR3 region is CASSLLSGPRELFF. The CDR3 coding sequence is TGTGCCAGCAGTTTACTTTCAGGGCCCAGGGAGCTGTTTTTT.

This clone was seen a few times. The chain couples TRBV28 to TRBJ2-7; 8 nucleotides line up with TRBD1. Germline V gives CDR1 MDHEN, CDR2 SYDVKM. CDR3 length: 15 residues. V lost 6 bases to trimming and J lost 0 bases; unmatched junction nucleotides: 7. The CDR3 sequence: CASSLTGVSSYEQYF. DNA for the CDR3: TGTGCCAGCAGCCTGACAGGGGTGAGCTCCTACGAGCAGTACTTC.

The chain links TRBV25-1 to TRBJ1-2; a possible D gene is TRBD1 (5 bases). Trimming took off 9 bases at V and 3 bases at J, with 14 bases between the two ends. CDR1 is MGHDK and CDR2 is SYGVNS in the germline V gene. This CDR3 spans 13 amino acids. The CDR3 bases are TGTGCCAGTTACTCTGACAGCCACTATGGCTACACCTTC. Its translation: CASYSDSHYGYTF.

The chain links TRBV7-8 to TRBJ1-2, with 10 bases identical to TRBD1. The germline CDR1 and CDR2 sequences are SGHVS and FQNEAQ. The CDR3 totals 17 residues. V shed 4 bases and J 2 bases; nucleotides not matched to a gene: 10. The CDR3 here is CASSSSPGQGTNYGYTF. The DNA of the CDR3 is TGTGCCAGCAGCTCATCACCGGGACAGGGGACGAACTATGGCTACACCTTC.

This clone has just one count. V gene TRBV5-7 combines with J gene TRBJ2-2, with TRBD1 matching 9 bases. TRBV5-7 is given ORF status, its function remaining uncertain. V lost 7 bases to trimming and J lost 5 bases; unmatched junction nucleotides: 9. This CDR3 region has 15 residues. CDR3 nucleotide sequence: TGTGCCAGCGGGCCTAGACAGGGGGGTACCGGGGAGCTGTTTTTT. This translates into CASGPRQGGTGELFF.